Reported below is one T cell receptor (beta chain). No antigen is known for it. This CDR3 is 17 amino acids long. Germline-derived CDR1 and CDR2 are MDHEN and SYDVKM. V gave up 5 bases and J gave up 3 bases, with 19 bases separating them. The entry originates in a study of siplizumab effects on memory and regulatory T cells. Assayed TCR templates numbered 80,000 to 100,000 for each sample. Assay: immunoSEQ multiplex PCR; the TCRdb copy retains only in-frame clones and omits some. This sample yields roughly 82,000 clones, of which around 90% are seen a single time; approximately 1.5% belongs to the top ten. Study results and caveats: Among sequences traceable to unstimulated CD4+ memory cells, alloreactive ones were significantly reduced by siplizumab. Mappable alloreactive CD4+ clones averaged approximately 70% Treg-derived with siplizumab versus approximately 25% in controls. Naive T cells looked more diverse than memory cells and looked like major alloresponse contributors.

This clonotype was sampled from a human donor in good health. The sequencing sample was made of Tregs sorted from blood. The V and J genes are TRBV28 and TRBJ2-2; a weak D match, TRBD1 (6 bases). CDR3 DNA: TGTGCCAGCAGTATCAACTTCAGGGGAGCGGACACCGGGGAGCTGTTTTTT. Its translation: CASSINFRGADTGELFF. The variable domain in full, with the rest retrieved from reference TRBV28 and TRBJ2-2, is DVKVTQSSRYLVKRTGEKVFLECVQDMDHENMFWYRQDPGLGLRLIYFSYDVKMKEKGDIPEGYSVSREKKERFSLILESASTNQTSMYLCASSINFRGADTGELFFGEGSRLTVL.